This section outlines one TCR beta chain sequence together with its context. The antigen is not known. Per the germline V gene, CDR1 is ENHRY and CDR2 is SYGVKD. V dropped 6 bases and J dropped 5 bases, with 13 bases sitting between them. This CDR3 comprises 13 residues. Time point: sample taken at primary tumor resection. The sequenced material consisted of unsorted whole RNA from tumor, nontumor lung or frozen PBMC. The approximately 69 donors had untreated early-stage non-small cell lung cancer. TCRdb ran MiXCR on the 5' RACE reads and lists one entry per CDR3 protein. The table includes some 100,000 distinct CDR3 sequences, approximately 8.9% detected once. These data come from a study of spatial heterogeneity in lung cancer. At the level of the study: Alpha-chain sequences were consistently detected in smaller numbers than beta-chain sequences.

Study-level results: In blood, ubiquitous expanded tumor TCRs appeared more at resection than follow-up.

The receptor's source is a male donor with early-stage non-small cell lung cancer. The specimen comprised PBMCs, sampled at surgery. The chain couples TRBV10-3 to TRBJ1-1; D possibly corresponds to TRBD1 (5 bases). The CDR3 region has the DNA TGTGCCATCAGCGGGACCCCAGGGACTGAAGCTTTCTTT. The encoded protein is CAISGTPGTEAFF.